The sequence of this T cell receptor beta chain was determined in a study of beta chain features in type 1 diabetes. The CDR3 is 14 residues long. V was cut by 4 bases and J by 6 bases, with 15 bases left in between. CDR1 is SGHNT, CDR2 YYREEE, per germline (reference sequence). Every isolated RNA sample was fully reverse transcribed, so sequencing captured expressed TCRB transcripts. Repertoires were generated with immunoSEQ multiplex PCR, while TCRdb's copy carries only in-frame clones and drops some. Seen here are about 470,000 clones, 30% observed once, and the top ten hold 0.06% to 0.07%. V usage is TRBV5-4 and J usage is TRBJ2-3; the D gene is possibly TRBD1 (8 bases). This receptor was identified in a man between 18 and 35 years old in good health. The sequencing input was naive CD4+ T cells from blood. The CDR3 sequence is CASSTGQGGDTQYF. The DNA of the CDR3 is TGTGCCAGCAGCACCGGACAGGGAGGGGATACGCAGTATTTT.